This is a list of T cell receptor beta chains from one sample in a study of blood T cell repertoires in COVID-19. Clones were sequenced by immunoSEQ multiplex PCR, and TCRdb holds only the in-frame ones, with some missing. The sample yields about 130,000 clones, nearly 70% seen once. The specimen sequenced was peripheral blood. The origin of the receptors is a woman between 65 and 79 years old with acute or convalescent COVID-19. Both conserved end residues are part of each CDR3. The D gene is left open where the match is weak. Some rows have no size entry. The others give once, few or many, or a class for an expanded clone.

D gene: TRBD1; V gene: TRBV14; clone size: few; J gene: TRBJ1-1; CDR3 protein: CASSLPPGQGLLTEAFF; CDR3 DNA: TGTGCCAGCAGCCTTCCACCGGGACAGGGCTTACTCACAGAAGCTTTCTTT
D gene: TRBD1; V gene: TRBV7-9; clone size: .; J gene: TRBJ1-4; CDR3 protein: CASSKEQGPGGVGEKLFF; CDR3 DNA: TGTGCCAGCAGCAAGGAACAGGGGCCCGGCGGCGTCGGTGAAAAACTGTTTTTT
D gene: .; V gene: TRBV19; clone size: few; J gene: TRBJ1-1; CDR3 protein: CASSAPYRVVNTEAFF; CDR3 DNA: TGTGCCAGTAGTGCCCCTTACAGGGTGGTGAACACTGAAGCTTTCTTT
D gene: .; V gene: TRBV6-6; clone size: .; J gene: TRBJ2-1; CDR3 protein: CASSYVSNEQFF; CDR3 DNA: TGTGCCAGCAGTTACGTGAGCAATGAGCAGTTCTTC
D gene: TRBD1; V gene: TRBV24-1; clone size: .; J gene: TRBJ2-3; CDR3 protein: CATSDLPGQAVRDTQYF; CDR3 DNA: TGTGCCACCAGTGATTTGCCCGGACAGGCAGTTAGGGATACGCAGTATTTT
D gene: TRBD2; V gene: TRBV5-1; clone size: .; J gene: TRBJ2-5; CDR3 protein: CASSSTGTSGGTQYF; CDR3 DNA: TGCGCCAGCAGCTCGACCGGGACTAGCGGGGGGACCCAGTACTTC
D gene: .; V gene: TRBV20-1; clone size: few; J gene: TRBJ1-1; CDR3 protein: CSAGRGTEAFF; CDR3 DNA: TGCAGTGCTGGGAGGGGCACTGAAGCTTTCTTT
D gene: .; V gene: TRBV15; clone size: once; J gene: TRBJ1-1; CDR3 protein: CATSRILGGPQGWNTEAFF; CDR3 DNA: TGTGCCACCAGCAGGATACTTGGCGGCCCGCAAGGTTGGAACACTGAAGCTTTCTTT
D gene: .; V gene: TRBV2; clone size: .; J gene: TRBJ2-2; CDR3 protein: CASKGTGELFF; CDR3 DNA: TGTGCCAGCAAGGGGACCGGGGAGCTGTTTTTT
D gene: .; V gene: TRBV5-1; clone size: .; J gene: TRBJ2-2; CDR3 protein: CASSPASTTAGELFF; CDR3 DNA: TGCGCCAGCAGCCCTGCGAGTACCACGGCCGGGGAGCTGTTTTTT
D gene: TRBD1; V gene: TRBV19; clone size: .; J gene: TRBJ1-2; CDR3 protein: CASSGDRGRKNYGYTF; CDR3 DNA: TGTGCCAGTAGTGGGGACAGGGGGCGAAAGAACTATGGCTACACCTTC
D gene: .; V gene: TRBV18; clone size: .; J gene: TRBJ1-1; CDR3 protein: CASSPTSGDTEAFF; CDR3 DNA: TGTGCCAGCTCACCAACAAGCGGCGACACTGAAGCTTTCTTT
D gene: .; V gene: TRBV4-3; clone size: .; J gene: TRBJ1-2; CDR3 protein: CASSQWGLSETGGYTF; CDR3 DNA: TGCGCCAGCAGCCAATGGGGGCTATCGGAAACAGGCGGCTACACCTTC
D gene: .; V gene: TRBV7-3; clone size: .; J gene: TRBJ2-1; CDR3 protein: CASSLTGSQENNEQFF; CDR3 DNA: TGTGCCAGCAGCTTAACCGGGTCACAGGAGAACAATGAGCAGTTCTTC
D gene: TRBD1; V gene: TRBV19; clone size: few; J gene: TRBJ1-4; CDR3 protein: CASSNDRGRVATNEKLFF; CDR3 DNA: TGTGCCAGTAGTAACGACAGGGGGCGTGTGGCAACTAATGAAAAACTGTTTTTT
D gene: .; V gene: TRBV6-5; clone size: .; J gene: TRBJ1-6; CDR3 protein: CASSPSGGGSPLHF; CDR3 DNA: TGTGCCAGCAGTCCCTCGGGTGGGGGCTCACCCCTCCACTTT
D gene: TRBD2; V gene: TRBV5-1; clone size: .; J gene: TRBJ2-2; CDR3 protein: CASSLARLAGGPGTGELFF; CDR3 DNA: TGCGCCAGCAGCTTGGCCCGGCTAGCGGGGGGGCCTGGGACCGGGGAGCTGTTTTTT
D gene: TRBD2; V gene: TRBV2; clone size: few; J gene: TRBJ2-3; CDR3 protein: CASRGLAGASDTQYF; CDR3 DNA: TGTGCCAGCAGGGGGCTAGCGGGGGCCTCAGATACGCAGTATTTT
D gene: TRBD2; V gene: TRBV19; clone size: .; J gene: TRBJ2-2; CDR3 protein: CASMKAGLAGRSGELFF; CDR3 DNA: TGTGCCAGTATGAAAGCGGGACTAGCGGGACGCTCCGGGGAGCTGTTTTTT
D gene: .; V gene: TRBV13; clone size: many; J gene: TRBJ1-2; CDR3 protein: CASSSQGLHGYTF; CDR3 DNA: TGTGCCAGCAGCTCCCAGGGCTTACATGGCTACACCTTC